This record concerns one T cell receptor (beta chain) sequence. An end of the junction differs from the germline gene, which may be a read error. These data come from a study of blood T cell repertoires in COVID-19. Study in general: Collection of acute and convalescent COVID-19 samples took place in the United States, Italy and Spain. PBMCs, B-cell-depleted T cells, or T cells were the source of the cDNA or gDNA that made up the material.

The CDR3 has 15 residues. Looked up from germline, CDR1 is MNHEY and CDR2 is SVGEGT. The authors' processing: Estimates of nucleated cell counts were drawn from the amplification of reference gene primers. The table came from immunoSEQ multiplex PCR; TCRdb's copy has only in-frame clones and leaves some out. The V and J calls and clone size come from that table; D and trimming were worked out from the DNA. The table has about 74,000 clones, 84% seen once. Sequencing input: peripheral blood. This receptor was identified in a man between 70 and 80 years old with acute or convalescent COVID-19. V and J are TRBV6-2 or TRBV6-3 and TRBJ1-5; 7 bases are a match to TRBD1. This CDR3 reads CASSHSRQGAQPQHF. As DNA, the CDR3 is TGTGCCAGCAGTCACTCTAGACAGGGAGCTCAGCCCCAGCATTTT.